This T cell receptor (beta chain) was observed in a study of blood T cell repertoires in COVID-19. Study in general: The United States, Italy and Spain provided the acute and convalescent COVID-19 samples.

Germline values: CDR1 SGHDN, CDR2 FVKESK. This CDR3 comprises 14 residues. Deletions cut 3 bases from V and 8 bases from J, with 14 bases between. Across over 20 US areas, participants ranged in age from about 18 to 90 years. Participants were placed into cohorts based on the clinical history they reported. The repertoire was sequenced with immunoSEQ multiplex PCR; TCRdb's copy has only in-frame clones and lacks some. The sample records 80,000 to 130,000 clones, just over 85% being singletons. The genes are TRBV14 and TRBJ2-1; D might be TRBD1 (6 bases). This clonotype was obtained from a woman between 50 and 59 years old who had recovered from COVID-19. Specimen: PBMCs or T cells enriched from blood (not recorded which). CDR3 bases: TGTGCCAGCAGCCAGAATCAACGGACAGATGAGCAGTTCTTC. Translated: CASSQNQRTDEQFF.